This entry is about one T cell receptor (beta chain). The table lists this clone with a few counts. It has no known antigen specificity. No qualities accompany the bases; no much larger clone lies one base away. Library creation used the immunoSEQ multiplex PCR assay. Sourced from immuneACCESS, this table was stored by TCRdb with only in-frame sequences that have V and J called. A share of the clones is absent; for the studies checked, an unresolved V gene accounts for under half, and the remainder has no known explanation. This sample lists under 2,000 clones; 90% were detected once. The top ten hold 8.5% to 10% of the sample. This sample is part of a study of chemoradiotherapy in HPV16-positive cancers (dated by TCRdb to 2022 to 2024). For context, the study as a whole: Using functional T-cell assays on cells from two HPV16-positive patients, the researchers defined candidate HPV-specific T-cell clones and common TCR motifs. The candidate HPV-specific TCRs and motifs were subsequently tracked in TCR repertoires obtained from some 80 patients with HPV-related cancers. The study asked whether T-cell immunity against the HPV oncoproteins E6 and E7 changes during chemoradiotherapy and whether it affects survival.

From cysteine to phenylalanine, the CDR3 is 15 amino acids long. Kept here is only the CDR3 DNA, which spans 45 bases and is read in frame from base 1. The germline V gene (reference sequence) sets CDR1 to LNHDA and CDR2 to SQIVND. The germline V end is reduced by 6 bases and the J end by 4 bases; junction bases left unmatched: 5. Broader findings and caveats from the paper: The functional definition of HPV-specific T cells came from only a couple of HPV16-positive patients, and the survival association was reported for HPV16-positive patients. Among HPV16-positive patients, expansion of HPV-responsive T cells during chemoradiotherapy was associated with better recurrence-free survival. Expansion of candidate HPV-specific clones and E7-related TCR motifs was observed in the tumor microenvironment during treatment, whereas no such expansion was observed for non-HPV-specific T cells.

Because repertoires were sampled repeatedly during chemoradiotherapy, clonal expansion in the tumor microenvironment could be followed. The V gene is TRBV19 and the J gene is TRBJ2-1; 11 bases in the middle match TRBD2. This specimen consisted of tumor tissue, obtained from a patient who underwent chemoradiotherapy. This TCR came from a human donor with HPV-associated anogenital cancer. The base sequence is TGTGCCAGTAGCCCCAGACTAGCGGGGTACAATGAGCAGTTCTTC. It specifies CASSPRLAGYNEQFF. Where the CDR3 stops, the reference TRBV19 and TRBJ2-1 genes take over; the full variable domain is DGGITQSPKYLFRKEGQNVTLSCEQNLNHDAMYWYRQDPGQGLRLIYYSQIVNDFQKGDIAEGYSVSREKKESFPLTVTSAQKNPTAFYLCASSPRLAGYNEQFFGPGTRLTVL.